Sequencing of this T cell receptor (beta chain) was carried out in a study of T cells in Graves' hyperthyroidism and ophthalmopathy. The study, taken as a whole, reports: Researchers report that a 13 V-J model separated ophthalmopathy from stable hyperthyroidism.

As regards this clonotype: The antigen is undetermined.

Trimming at V came to 0 bases and at J to 5 bases, leaving 16 bases not matched to a gene. CDR1 is MDHEN, CDR2 SYDVKM, per germline. CDR3 length: 19 amino acids. RNA transcripts served as the template for amplifying TCR beta CDR3 regions. Using the HTBI primer set, a first-round RT-PCR was run on the TCR CDR3. TCRdb fed the multiplex PCR reads into MiXCR, producing one record per CDR3 protein. The sample lists more than 300,000 distinct CDR3 sequences, about a sixth seen once, with 30% to 35% in the top ten. The receptor was isolated from a woman in her 30s with Graves' hyperthyroidism that later progressed to Graves' ophthalmopathy. The sequenced sample was blood. This chain joins TRBV28 and TRBJ2-3, with 8 nucleotides matching TRBD2. The CDR3 region has the DNA TGTGCCAGCAGTTTATGGATAAGAAGGCGGGGGGTTACGGGAGATACGCAGTATTTT. Translated, it gives CASSLWIRRRGVTGDTQYF.